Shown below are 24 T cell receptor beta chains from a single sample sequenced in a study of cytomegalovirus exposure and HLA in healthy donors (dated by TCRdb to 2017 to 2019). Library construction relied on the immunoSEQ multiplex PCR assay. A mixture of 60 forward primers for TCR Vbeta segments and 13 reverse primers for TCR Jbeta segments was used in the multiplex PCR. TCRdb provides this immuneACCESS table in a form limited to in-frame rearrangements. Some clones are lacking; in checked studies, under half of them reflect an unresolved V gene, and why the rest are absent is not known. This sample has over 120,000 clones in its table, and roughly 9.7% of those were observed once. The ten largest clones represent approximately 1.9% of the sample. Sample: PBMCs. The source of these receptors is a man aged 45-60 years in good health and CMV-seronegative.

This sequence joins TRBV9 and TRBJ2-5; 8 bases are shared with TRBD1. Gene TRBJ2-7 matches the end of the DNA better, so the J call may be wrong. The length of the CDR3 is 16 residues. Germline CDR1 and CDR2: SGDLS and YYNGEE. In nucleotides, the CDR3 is TGTGCCAGCAGCGTAGGCGAGGACAGGGTCTCCTACGAGCAGTACTTC. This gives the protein CASSVGEDRVSYEQYF.

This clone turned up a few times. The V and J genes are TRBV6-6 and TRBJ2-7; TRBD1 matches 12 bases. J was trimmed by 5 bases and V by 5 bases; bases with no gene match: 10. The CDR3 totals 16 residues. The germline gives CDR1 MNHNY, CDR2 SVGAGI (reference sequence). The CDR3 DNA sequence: TGTGCCAGCAGTGGGGGTCGGGGACAGGGGGCCCACGAGCAGTACTTC. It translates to CASSGGRGQGAHEQYF.

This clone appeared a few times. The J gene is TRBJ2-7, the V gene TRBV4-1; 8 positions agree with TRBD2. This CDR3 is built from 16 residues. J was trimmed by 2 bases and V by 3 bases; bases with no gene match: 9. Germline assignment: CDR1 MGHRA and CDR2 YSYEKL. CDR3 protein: CASSQTGTRGAYEQYF. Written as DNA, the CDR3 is TGCGCCAGCAGCCAGACCGGGACTAGAGGGGCCTACGAGCAGTACTTC.

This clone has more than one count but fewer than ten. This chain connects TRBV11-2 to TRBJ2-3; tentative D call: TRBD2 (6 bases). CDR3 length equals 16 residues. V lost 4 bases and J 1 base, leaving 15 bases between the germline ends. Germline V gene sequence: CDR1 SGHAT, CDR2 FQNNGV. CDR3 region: CASSSQVGTGTDTQYF. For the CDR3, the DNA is TGTGCCAGCAGCTCCCAGGTTGGGACTGGCACAGATACGCAGTATTTT.

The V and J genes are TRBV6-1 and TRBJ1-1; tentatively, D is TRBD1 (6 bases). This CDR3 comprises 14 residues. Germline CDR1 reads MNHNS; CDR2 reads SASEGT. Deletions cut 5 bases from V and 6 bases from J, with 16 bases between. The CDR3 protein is CASSLGAQGSEAFF. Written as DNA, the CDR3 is TGTGCCAGCAGTTTGGGGGCACAGGGTTCTGAAGCTTTCTTT.

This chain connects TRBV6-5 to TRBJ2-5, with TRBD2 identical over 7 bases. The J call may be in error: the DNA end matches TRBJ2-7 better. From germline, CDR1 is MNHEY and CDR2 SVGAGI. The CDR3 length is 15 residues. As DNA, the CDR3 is TGTGCCAGCAGTTACGAGCGGGGTCGCTCCTACGAGCAGTACTTC. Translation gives CASSYERGRSYEQYF.

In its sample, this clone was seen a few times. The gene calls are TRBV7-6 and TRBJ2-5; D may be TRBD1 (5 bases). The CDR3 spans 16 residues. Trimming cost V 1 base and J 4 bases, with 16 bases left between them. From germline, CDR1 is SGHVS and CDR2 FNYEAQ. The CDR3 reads CASSLGRTLSPETQYF. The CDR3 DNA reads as TGTGCCAGCAGCTTAGGCAGGACACTTTCTCCAGAGACCCAGTACTTC.

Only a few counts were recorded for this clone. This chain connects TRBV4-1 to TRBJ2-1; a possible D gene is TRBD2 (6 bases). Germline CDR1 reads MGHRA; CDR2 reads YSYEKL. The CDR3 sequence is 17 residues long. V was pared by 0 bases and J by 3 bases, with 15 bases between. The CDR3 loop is CASSQDWSSAGYNEQFF. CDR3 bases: TGCGCCAGCAGCCAAGATTGGTCTAGCGCAGGCTACAATGAGCAGTTCTTC.

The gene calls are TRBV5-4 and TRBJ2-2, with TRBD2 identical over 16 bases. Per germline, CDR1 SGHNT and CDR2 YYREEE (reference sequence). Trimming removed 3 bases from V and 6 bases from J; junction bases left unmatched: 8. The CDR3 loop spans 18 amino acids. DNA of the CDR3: TGTGCCAGCAGCTCGGGACTAGCGGGAGGGCCGGGGGCCGGGGAGCTGTTTTTT. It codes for CASSSGLAGGPGAGELFF.

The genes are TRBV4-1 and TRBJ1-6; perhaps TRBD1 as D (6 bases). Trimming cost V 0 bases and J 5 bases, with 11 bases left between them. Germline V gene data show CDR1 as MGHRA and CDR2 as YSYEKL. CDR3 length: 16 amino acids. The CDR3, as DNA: TGCGCCAGCAGCCAAGAAAGGACAGCTAATAATTCACCCCTCCACTTT. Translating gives CASSQERTANNSPLHF.

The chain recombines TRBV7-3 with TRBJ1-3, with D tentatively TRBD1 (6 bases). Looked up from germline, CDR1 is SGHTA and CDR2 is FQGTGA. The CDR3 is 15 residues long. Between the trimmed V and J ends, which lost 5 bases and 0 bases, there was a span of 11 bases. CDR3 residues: CASSPDSSSGNTIYF. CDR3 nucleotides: TGTGCCAGCAGCCCGGACAGTAGCTCTGGAAACACCATATATTTT.

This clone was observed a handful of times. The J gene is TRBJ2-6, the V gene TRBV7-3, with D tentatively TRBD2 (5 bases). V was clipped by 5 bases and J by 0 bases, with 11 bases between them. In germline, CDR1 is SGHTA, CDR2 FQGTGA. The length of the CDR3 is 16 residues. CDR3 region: CASSKTRDSGANVLTF. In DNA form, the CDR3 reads TGTGCCAGCAGCAAGACGAGGGACTCTGGGGCCAACGTCCTGACTTTC.

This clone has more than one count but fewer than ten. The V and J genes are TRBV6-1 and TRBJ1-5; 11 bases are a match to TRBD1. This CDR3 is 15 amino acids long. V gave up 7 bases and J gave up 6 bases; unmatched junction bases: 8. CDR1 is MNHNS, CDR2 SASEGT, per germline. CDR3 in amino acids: CASTLKGQGVQPQHF. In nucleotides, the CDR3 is TGTGCCAGCACCCTCAAGGGACAGGGGGTTCAGCCCCAGCATTTT.

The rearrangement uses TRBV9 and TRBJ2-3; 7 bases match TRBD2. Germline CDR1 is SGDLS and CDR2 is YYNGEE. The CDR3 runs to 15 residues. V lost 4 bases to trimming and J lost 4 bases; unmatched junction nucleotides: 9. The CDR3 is CASSRFSGGADTQYF. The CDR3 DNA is TGTGCCAGCAGCCGCTTTAGTGGGGGGGCAGATACGCAGTATTTT.

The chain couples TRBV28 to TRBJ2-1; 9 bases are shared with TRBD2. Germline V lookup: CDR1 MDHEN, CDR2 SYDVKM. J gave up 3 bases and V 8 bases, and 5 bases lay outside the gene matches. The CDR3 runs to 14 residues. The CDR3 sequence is CASQTSGLYNEQFF. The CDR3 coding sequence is TGTGCCAGCCAGACTAGCGGACTCTACAATGAGCAGTTCTTC.

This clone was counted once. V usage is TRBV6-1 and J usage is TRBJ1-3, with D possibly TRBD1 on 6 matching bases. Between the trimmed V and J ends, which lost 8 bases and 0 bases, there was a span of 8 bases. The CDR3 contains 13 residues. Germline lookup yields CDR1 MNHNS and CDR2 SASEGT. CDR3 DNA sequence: TGTGCCAGCGGACAGATCTCTGGAAACACCATATATTTT. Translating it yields CASGQISGNTIYF.

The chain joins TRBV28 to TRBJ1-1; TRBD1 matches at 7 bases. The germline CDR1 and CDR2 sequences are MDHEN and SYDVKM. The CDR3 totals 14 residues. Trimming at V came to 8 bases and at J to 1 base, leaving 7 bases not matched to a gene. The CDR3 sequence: CASLSDRRNTEAFF. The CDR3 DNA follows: TGTGCCAGCCTTTCGGACAGGCGGAACACTGAAGCTTTCTTT. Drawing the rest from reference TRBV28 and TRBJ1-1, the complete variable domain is DVKVTQSSRYLVKRTGEKVFLECVQDMDHENMFWYRQDPGLGLRLIYFSYDVKMKEKGDIPEGYSVSREKKERFSLILESASTNQTSMYLCASLSDRRNTEAFFGQGTRLTVV.

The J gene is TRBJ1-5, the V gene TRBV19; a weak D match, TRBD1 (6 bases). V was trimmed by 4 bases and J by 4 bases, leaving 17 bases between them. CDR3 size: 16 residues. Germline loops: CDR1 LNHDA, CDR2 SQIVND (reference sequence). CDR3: CASSRQDLGFNQPQHF. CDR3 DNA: TGTGCCAGTAGTAGACAGGATCTGGGGTTTAATCAGCCCCAGCATTTT.

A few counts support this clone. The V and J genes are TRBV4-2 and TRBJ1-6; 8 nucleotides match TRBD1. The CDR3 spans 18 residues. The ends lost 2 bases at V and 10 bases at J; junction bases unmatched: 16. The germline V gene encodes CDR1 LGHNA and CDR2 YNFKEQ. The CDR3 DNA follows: TGTGCCAGCAGCCAAATGGTGGCAGACAGGGGATTAGGGTCACCCCTCCACTTT. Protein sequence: CASSQMVADRGLGSPLHF.

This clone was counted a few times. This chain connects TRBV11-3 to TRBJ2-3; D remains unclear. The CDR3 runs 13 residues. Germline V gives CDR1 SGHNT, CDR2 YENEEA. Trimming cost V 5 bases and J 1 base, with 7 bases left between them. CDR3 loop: CASSPYGTDTQYF. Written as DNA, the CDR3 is TGTGCCAGCAGCCCCTACGGCACAGATACGCAGTATTTT.

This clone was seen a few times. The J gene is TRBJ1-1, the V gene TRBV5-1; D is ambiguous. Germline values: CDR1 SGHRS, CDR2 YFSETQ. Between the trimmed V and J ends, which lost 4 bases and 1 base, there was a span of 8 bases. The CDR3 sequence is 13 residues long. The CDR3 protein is CASSPQENTEAFF. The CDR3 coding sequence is TGCGCCAGCAGCCCCCAGGAGAACACTGAAGCTTTCTTT. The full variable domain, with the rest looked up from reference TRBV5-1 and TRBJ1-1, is KAGVTQTPRYLIKTRGQQVTLSCSPISGHRSVSWYQQTPGQGLQFLFEYFSETQRNKGNFPGRFSGRQFSNSRSEMNVSTLELGDSALYLCASSPQENTEAFFGQGTRLTVV.

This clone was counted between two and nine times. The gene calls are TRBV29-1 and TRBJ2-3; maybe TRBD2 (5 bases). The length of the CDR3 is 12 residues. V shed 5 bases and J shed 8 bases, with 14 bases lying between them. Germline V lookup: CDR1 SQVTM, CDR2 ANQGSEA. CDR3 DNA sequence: TGCAGCGTTCCCCTAGCCTCGAGTACGCAGTATTTT. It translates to CSVPLASSTQYF.

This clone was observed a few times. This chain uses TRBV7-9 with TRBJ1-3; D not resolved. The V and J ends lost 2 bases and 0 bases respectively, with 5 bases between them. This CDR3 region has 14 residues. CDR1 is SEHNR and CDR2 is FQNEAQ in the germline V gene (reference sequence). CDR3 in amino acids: CASSLRGSGNTIYF. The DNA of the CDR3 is TGTGCCAGCAGCTTACGGGGCTCTGGAAACACCATATATTTT. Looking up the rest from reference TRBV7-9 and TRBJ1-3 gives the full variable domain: DTGVSQNPRHKITKRGQNVTFRCDPISEHNRLYWYRQTLGQGPEFLTYFQNEAQLEKSRLLSDRFSAERPKGSFSTLEIQRTEQGDSAMYLCASSLRGSGNTIYFGEGSWLTVV.

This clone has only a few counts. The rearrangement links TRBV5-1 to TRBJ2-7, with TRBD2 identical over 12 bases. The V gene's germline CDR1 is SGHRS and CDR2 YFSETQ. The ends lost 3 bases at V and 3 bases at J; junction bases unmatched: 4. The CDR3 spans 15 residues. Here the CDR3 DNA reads TGCGCCAGCAGCTGGGAGACTAGCGGGAGCTACGAGCAGTACTTC. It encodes CASSWETSGSYEQYF.